This T cell receptor beta chain appears in the sequencing data of a study of blood T cell repertoires in COVID-19. Across the study: Nucleic acid was either cDNA or gDNA, and it came from T cells, B-cell-depleted T cells, or PBMCs.

Authors' methods: Amplification of reference gene primers provided the estimated nucleated cell counts. The data were produced by immunoSEQ multiplex PCR, yet TCRdb's version contains in-frame clones alone and is incomplete. Clonal size and the V and J genes are those of that table, whereas D and trimming came from the DNA. The data show around 21,000 clones, about nine tenths seen once. CDR1 and CDR2 from the germline V gene are MNHEY and SVGAGI. The CDR3 spans 13 residues. V lost 5 bases and J 1 base, leaving 6 bases between the germline ends. The clonotype comes from a human donor with active COVID-19. The donor label of this sample is uncertain. The chain links TRBV6-5 to TRBJ1-5, with D perhaps TRBD1 (6 bases). Sequenced sample: peripheral blood. CDR3 DNA: TGTGCCAGCAGTCAGGGGAGCAATCAGCCCCAGCATTTT. Translated: CASSQGSNQPQHF.